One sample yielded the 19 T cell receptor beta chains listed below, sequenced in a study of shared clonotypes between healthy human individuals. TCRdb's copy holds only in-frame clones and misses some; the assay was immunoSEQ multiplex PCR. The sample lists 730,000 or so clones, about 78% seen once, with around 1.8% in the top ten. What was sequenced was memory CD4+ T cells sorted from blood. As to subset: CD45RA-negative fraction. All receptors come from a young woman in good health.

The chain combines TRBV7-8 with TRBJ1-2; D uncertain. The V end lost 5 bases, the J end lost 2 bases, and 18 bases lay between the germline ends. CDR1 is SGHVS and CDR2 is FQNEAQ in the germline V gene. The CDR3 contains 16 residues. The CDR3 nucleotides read TGTGCCAGCAGCGCTAAAAGGGAGTTTGACAACTATGGCTACACCTTC. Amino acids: CASSAKREFDNYGYTF.

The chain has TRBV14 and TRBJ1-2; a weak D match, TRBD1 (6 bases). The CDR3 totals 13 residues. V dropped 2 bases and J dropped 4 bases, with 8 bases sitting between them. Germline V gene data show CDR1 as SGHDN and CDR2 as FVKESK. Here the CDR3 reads CASSQQGLYGYTF. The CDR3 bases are TGTGCCAGCAGCCAACAGGGGCTCTATGGCTACACCTTC. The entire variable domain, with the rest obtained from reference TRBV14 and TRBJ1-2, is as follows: EAGVTQFPSHSVIEKGQTVTLRCDPISGHDNLYWYRRVMGKEIKFLLHFVKESKQDESGMPNNRFLAERTGGTYSTLKVQPAELEDSGVYFCASSQQGLYGYTFGSGTRLTVV.

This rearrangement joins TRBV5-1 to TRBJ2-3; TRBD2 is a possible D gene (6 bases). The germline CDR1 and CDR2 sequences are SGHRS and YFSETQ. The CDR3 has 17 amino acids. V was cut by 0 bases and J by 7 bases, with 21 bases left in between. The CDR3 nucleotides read TGCGCCAGCAGCTTGGGTCTTCGGGGAGGACTTACAAATACGCAGTATTTT. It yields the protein CASSLGLRGGLTNTQYF.

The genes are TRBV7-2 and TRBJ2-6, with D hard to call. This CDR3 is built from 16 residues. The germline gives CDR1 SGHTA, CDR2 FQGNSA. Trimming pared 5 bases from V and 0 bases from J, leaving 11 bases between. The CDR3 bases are TGTGCCAGCAGCCCTCACGGAAGCTCTGGGGCCAACGTCCTGACTTTC. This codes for CASSPHGSSGANVLTF. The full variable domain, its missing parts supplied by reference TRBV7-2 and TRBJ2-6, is GAGVSQSPSNKVTEKGKDVELRCDPISGHTALYWYRQSLGQGLEFLIYFQGNSAPDKSGLPSDRFSAERTGGSVSTLTIQRTQQEDSAVYLCASSPHGSSGANVLTFGAGSRLTVL.

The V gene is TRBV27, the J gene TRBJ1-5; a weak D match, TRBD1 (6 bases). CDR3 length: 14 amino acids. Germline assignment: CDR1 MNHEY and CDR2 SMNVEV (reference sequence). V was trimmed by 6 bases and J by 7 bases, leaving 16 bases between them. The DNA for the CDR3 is TGTGCCAGCAGACTACAGGGAGGAAGACAGCCCCAGCATTTT. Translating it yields CASRLQGGRQPQHF.

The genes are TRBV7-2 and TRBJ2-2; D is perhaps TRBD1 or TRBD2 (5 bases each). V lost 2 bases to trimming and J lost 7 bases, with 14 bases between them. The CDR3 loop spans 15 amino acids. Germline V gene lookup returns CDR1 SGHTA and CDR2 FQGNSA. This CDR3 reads CASSLLGVISGELFF. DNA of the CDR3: TGTGCCAGCAGCTTATTGGGGGTTATTAGCGGGGAGCTGTTTTTT. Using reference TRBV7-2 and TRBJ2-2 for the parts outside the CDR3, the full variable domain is GAGVSQSPSNKVTEKGKDVELRCDPISGHTALYWYRQSLGQGLEFLIYFQGNSAPDKSGLPSDRFSAERTGGSVSTLTIQRTQQEDSAVYLCASSLLGVISGELFFGEGSRLTVL.

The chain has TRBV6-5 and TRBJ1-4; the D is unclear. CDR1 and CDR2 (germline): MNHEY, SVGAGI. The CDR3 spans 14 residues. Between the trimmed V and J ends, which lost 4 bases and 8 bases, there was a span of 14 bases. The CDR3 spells CASSLTLNTEKLFF. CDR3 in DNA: TGTGCCAGCAGTTTGACTCTAAATACCGAAAAACTGTTTTTT.

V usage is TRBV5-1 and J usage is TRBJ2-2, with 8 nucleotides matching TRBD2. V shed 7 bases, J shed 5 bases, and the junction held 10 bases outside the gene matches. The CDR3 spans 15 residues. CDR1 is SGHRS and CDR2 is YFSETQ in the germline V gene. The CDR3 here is CASFLSAGATGELFF. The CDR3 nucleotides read TGCGCCAGCTTCCTCTCAGCGGGAGCGACCGGGGAGCTGTTTTTT.

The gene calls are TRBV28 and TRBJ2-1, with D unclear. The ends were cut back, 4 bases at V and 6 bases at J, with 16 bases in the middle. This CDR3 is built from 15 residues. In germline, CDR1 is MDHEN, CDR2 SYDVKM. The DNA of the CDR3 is TGTGCCAGCAGTTCGCCCGAAGGACGGACCAATGAGCAGTTCTTC. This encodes CASSSPEGRTNEQFF.

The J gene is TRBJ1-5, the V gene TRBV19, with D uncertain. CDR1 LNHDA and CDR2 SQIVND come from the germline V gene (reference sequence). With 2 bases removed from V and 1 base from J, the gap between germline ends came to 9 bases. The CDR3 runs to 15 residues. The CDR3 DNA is TGTGCCAGTAGTATAAATTTTGGAAGCAATCAGCCCCAGCATTTT. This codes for CASSINFGSNQPQHF.

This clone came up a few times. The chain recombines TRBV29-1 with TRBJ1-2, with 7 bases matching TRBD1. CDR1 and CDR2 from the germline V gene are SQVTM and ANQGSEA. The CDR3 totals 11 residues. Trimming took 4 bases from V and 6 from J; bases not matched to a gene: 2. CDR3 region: CSVVTGHGYTF. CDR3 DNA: TGCAGCGTTGTGACAGGGCATGGCTACACCTTC.

CDR3 protein: CASSLRGAENTEAFF. Here the CDR3 DNA reads TGCGCCAGCAGCTTACGGGGGGCCGAGAACACTGAAGCTTTCTTT. V gene TRBV5-1 combines with J gene TRBJ1-1; a weak D match, TRBD1 (6 bases). CDR3 length: 15 amino acids. Trimming removed 2 bases at V and 1 base at J, with 12 bases between. CDR1 is SGHRS and CDR2 is YFSETQ in the germline V gene. The full variable domain, completed using reference TRBV5-1 and TRBJ1-1, is KAGVTQTPRYLIKTRGQQVTLSCSPISGHRSVSWYQQTPGQGLQFLFEYFSETQRNKGNFPGRFSGRQFSNSRSEMNVSTLELGDSALYLCASSLRGAENTEAFFGQGTRLTVV.

Here the CDR3 reads CASSPRTASYEQYF. CDR3 coding DNA: TGTGCCAGCAGTCCCCGGACGGCCTCCTACGAGCAGTACTTC. The chain combines TRBV27 with TRBJ2-7; D is unresolved. Per germline, CDR1 MNHEY and CDR2 SMNVEV (reference sequence). The V and J ends lost 5 bases and 0 bases respectively, with 11 bases between them. The CDR3 extends over 14 amino acids.

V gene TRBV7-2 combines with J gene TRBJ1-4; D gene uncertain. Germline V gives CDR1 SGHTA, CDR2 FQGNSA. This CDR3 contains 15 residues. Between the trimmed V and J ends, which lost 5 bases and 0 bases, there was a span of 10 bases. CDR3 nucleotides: TGTGCCAGCAGCCCAAACCGGGCAACTAATGAAAAACTGTTTTTT. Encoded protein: CASSPNRATNEKLFF.

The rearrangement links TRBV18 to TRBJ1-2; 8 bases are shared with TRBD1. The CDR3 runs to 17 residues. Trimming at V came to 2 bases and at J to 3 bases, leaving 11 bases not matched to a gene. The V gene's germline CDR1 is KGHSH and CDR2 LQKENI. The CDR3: CASSPIPLSGGYYGYTF. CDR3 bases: TGTGCCAGCTCACCAATCCCTCTATCAGGGGGCTACTATGGCTACACCTTC.

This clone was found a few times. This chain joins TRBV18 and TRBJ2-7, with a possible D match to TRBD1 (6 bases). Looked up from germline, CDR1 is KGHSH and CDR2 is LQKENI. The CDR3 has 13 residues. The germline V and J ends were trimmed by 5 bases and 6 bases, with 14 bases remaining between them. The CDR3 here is CASSGKQGREQYF. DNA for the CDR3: TGTGCCAGCTCAGGGAAACAGGGCCGCGAGCAGTACTTC.

CDR3 coding DNA: TGTGCCAGTAGTATAGGGGCCAAAAGGGGAACTGAAGCTTTCTTT. Translating gives CASSIGAKRGTEAFF. This chain uses TRBV19 with TRBJ1-1; D possibly corresponds to TRBD1 (5 bases). Germline V gene sequence: CDR1 LNHDA, CDR2 SQIVND (reference sequence). Trimming took 1 base from V and 5 from J, leaving 14 bases between them. This CDR3 spans 15 amino acids.

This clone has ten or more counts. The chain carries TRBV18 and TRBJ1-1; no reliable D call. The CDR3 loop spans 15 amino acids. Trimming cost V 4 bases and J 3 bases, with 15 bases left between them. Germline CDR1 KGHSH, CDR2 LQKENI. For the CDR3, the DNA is TGTGCCAGCTCACGTAGTCTTACCCCCGACACTGAAGCTTTCTTT. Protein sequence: CASSRSLTPDTEAFF.

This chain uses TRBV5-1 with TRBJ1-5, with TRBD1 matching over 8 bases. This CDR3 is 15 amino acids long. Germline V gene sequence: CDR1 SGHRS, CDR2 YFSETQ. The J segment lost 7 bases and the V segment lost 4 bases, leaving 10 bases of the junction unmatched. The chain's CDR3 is CASSPAGGGYQPQHF. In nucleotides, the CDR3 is TGCGCCAGCAGCCCCGCAGGGGGCGGGTACCAGCCCCAGCATTTT.